The next 30 T cell receptor beta chains were all read from a single sample in a study of cytomegalovirus exposure and HLA in healthy donors. This PCR relied on a set of 60 Vbeta primers and 13 Jbeta primers. This table comes from immunoSEQ multiplex PCR, and its TCRdb copy is limited to in-frame clones, with some not included. The data show 150,000 to 200,000 clones, around three quarters seen once. Sequencing was done on a sample of PBMCs. These receptors originate from a male donor in good health and CMV-seronegative.

The rearrangement joins TRBV18 to TRBJ1-4, with D possibly matching TRBD1 (6 bases). CDR1 and CDR2 from the germline V gene are KGHSH and LQKENI. This CDR3 is 15 amino acids long. The V end lost 2 bases, the J end lost 3 bases, and 10 bases lay between the germline ends. The CDR3 here is CASSPLTGPNEKLFF. The CDR3 nucleotides are TGTGCCAGCTCACCATTGACAGGACCTAATGAAAAACTGTTTTTT.

The CDR3 sequence: CASSDPGAGGTDTQYF. CDR3 DNA: TGTGCCAGCAGTGACCCGGGAGCGGGAGGCACAGATACGCAGTATTTT. V is TRBV2 and J is TRBJ2-3; TRBD2 matches 8 bases. V was clipped by 3 bases and J by 1 base; unmatched bases: 6. This CDR3 has 16 residues. CDR1 SNHLY and CDR2 FYNNEI come from the germline V gene.

The CDR3 sequence is CASSPRGTGSDEQYF. DNA of the CDR3: TGCGCCAGCAGCCCGAGGGGGACAGGGTCGGATGAGCAGTACTTC. The chain links TRBV5-1 to TRBJ2-7, with 9 bases lining up with TRBD1. Germline CDR1 is SGHRS and CDR2 is YFSETQ. CDR3 length equals 15 residues. Trimming cost V 4 bases and J 7 bases; bases outside gene matches: 12.

This chain joins TRBV7-9 and TRBJ2-1, with TRBD2 matching over 13 bases. The V gene end was trimmed by 3 bases and the J gene end by 3 bases; junction bases not matched to a gene: 2. The germline V gene encodes CDR1 SEHNR and CDR2 FQNEAQ (reference sequence). The CDR3 sequence is 16 residues long. This CDR3 reads CASSFRTSGSYNEQFF. The DNA of the CDR3 is TGTGCCAGCAGCTTTAGGACTAGCGGGAGCTACAATGAGCAGTTCTTC.

The CDR3 DNA follows: TGTGCCAGCTCCGGGACACCAGGTCAGCCCCAGCATTTT. Protein product: CASSGTPGQPQHF. The chain carries TRBV6-4 and TRBJ1-5; D is possibly TRBD1 (6 bases). V was clipped by 8 bases and J by 6 bases, with 14 bases between them. The V gene's germline CDR1 is MRHNA and CDR2 SNTAGT. This CDR3 region has 13 residues.

The chain has TRBV6-6 and TRBJ2-7; a weak D match, TRBD1 (5 bases). V gave up 2 bases and J gave up 4 bases, with 6 bases separating them. CDR1 and CDR2 (germline): MNHNY, SVGAGI (reference sequence). The CDR3 is 12 amino acids. The CDR3 is CASSYDSYEQYF. In DNA, the CDR3 is TGTGCCAGCAGTTACGACAGTTACGAGCAGTACTTC.

This clone was counted only a few times. The J gene is TRBJ2-3, the V gene TRBV27; 8 nucleotides match TRBD2. Germline lookup yields CDR1 MNHEY and CDR2 SMNVEV (reference sequence). Trimming removed 2 bases from V and 12 bases from J; junction bases left unmatched: 34. The CDR3 length is 22 residues. The CDR3 nucleotides are TGTGCCAGCAGTTTAAGGTGGGCGGGGGGAGGCGGGCACAGATACGTGGGAGAACCCCAGTATTTT. Residues: CASSLRWAGGGGHRYVGEPQYF.

The chain has TRBV6-5 and TRBJ1-1; 9 bases match TRBD1. V lost 0 bases to trimming and J lost 5 bases; unmatched junction nucleotides: 1. This CDR3 is 14 amino acids long. Germline V CDR1 and CDR2: MNHEY, SVGAGI. The CDR3: CASSYSTGGTEAFF. CDR3 nucleotides: TGTGCCAGCAGTTACTCGACAGGGGGAACTGAAGCTTTCTTT.

The chain couples TRBV18 to TRBJ1-1, with a possible D match to TRBD1 (5 bases). This CDR3 has 14 amino acids. Trimming stripped 3 bases from V and 4 bases from J, with 12 bases between. CDR1 KGHSH and CDR2 LQKENI come from the germline V gene. CDR3 nucleotide sequence: TGTGCCAGCTCACCGGACAAGGGGTCCACTGAAGCTTTCTTT. As protein: CASSPDKGSTEAFF.

The V call is TRBV4-1, the J call TRBJ1-1; the D gene is possibly TRBD1 (6 bases). Trimming stripped 0 bases from V and 4 bases from J, with 18 bases between. The CDR3 is 17 amino acids. From germline, CDR1 is MGHRA and CDR2 YSYEKL. Here the CDR3 reads CASSQDLYRDAGTEAFF. For the CDR3, the DNA is TGCGCCAGCAGCCAAGATCTATACAGGGATGCTGGCACTGAAGCTTTCTTT.

V gene TRBV19 combines with J gene TRBJ1-2; possible D gene TRBD1, 6 bases. Germline V gene sequence: CDR1 LNHDA, CDR2 SQIVND (reference sequence). Trimming stripped 11 bases from V and 3 bases from J, with 19 bases between. There are 14 residues in the CDR3. CDR3 sequence: CAAGVEGPYYGYTF. CDR3 bases: TGTGCCGCAGGGGTCGAGGGGCCTTACTATGGCTACACCTTC.

The chain combines TRBV19 with TRBJ2-3, with a weak D call TRBD2 (6 bases). CDR1 and CDR2 (germline): LNHDA, SQIVND (reference sequence). The length of the CDR3 is 17 residues. V was shortened by 3 bases and J by 1 base, with 17 bases between the two germline ends. As DNA, the CDR3 is TGTGCCAGTAGTATCGCCAGGAGGGCGATCGGCACAGATACGCAGTATTTT. This translates into CASSIARRAIGTDTQYF.

This clone was counted once. The CDR3 DNA reads TGCGCCAGCAGCTTGGGGACTAGCGGGGGGGTAACAGATACGCAGTATTTT. Encoded protein: CASSLGTSGGVTDTQYF. The chain uses TRBV5-1 and TRBJ2-3; 15 positions match TRBD2. The CDR3 has 17 residues. CDR1 is SGHRS, CDR2 YFSETQ, per germline. The V and J ends lost 0 bases and 3 bases, in that order; junction bases with no gene match: 2.

This chain links TRBV4-1 with TRBJ2-3; the match to TRBD2 covers 8 bases. This CDR3 contains 18 residues. CDR1 is MGHRA, CDR2 YSYEKL, per germline. The V segment lost 3 bases and the J segment 0 bases; nucleotides outside the gene matches: 11. In DNA, the CDR3 is TGCGCCAGCAGCCAGGCCAGGGTATTAGCGGGGAGCACAGATACGCAGTATTTT. This sequence encodes CASSQARVLAGSTDTQYF.

The gene calls are TRBV27 and TRBJ2-2; D is perhaps TRBD2 (5 bases). Trimming removed 7 bases from V and 0 bases from J, with 30 bases in between. CDR3 size: 21 residues. Germline CDR1 and CDR2: MNHEY and SMNVEV (reference sequence). The CDR3 sequence is CASISRLGGLVLWANTGELFF. Here the CDR3 DNA reads TGTGCCAGCATTAGCCGACTGGGCGGGCTAGTCCTTTGGGCGAACACCGGGGAGCTGTTTTTT.

This CDR3 is CASSPPAGRVAFF. Here the CDR3 DNA reads TGTGCCAGCAGCCCCCCGGCGGGTAGGGTTGCTTTCTTT. The chain recombines TRBV9 with TRBJ1-1; D remains ambiguous. Germline V lookup: CDR1 SGDLS, CDR2 YYNGEE. The CDR3 is 13 amino acids. V lost 4 bases to trimming and J lost 11 bases, with 18 bases between them.

The chain employs TRBV2 and TRBJ2-1; 9 bases map to TRBD1. The V segment lost 9 bases and the J segment 9 bases; nucleotides outside the gene matches: 18. The germline gives CDR1 SNHLY, CDR2 FYNNEI. The CDR3 loop spans 16 amino acids. DNA of the CDR3: TGTGCCAGTGGTGGGAGGGGGACAGGGCGAGGTGGTGAGCAGTTCTTC. Translation gives CASGGRGTGRGGEQFF.

This chain links TRBV29-1 with TRBJ2-7; 10 bases fit TRBD1. After removal of 6 bases from V and 3 bases from J, the junction contained 14 bases not matched to a gene. The CDR3 length is 16 residues. CDR1 and CDR2 from the germline V gene are SQVTM and ANQGSEA. The CDR3 loop reads CSVSLPGTGDFYEQYF. The CDR3 DNA reads TGCAGCGTGTCCCTGCCCGGGACAGGGGACTTCTACGAGCAGTACTTC.

V usage is TRBV28 and J usage is TRBJ2-5, with 8 bases aligning to TRBD2. The V gene's germline CDR1 is MDHEN and CDR2 SYDVKM. The CDR3 sequence is 14 residues long. V lost 5 bases, J lost 5 bases, and 7 bases stayed unmatched. CDR3 sequence: CASSPSGGGETQYF. The CDR3 region has the DNA TGTGCCAGCAGTCCTAGCGGCGGGGGGGAGACCCAGTACTTC.

This chain uses TRBV10-3 with TRBJ1-1; no firm D call. There are 13 residues in the CDR3. Germline assignment: CDR1 ENHRY and CDR2 SYGVKD. V lost 5 bases and J lost 2, with 9 bases in between. The CDR3 here is CAISPRGNTEAFF. In nucleotides, the CDR3 is TGTGCCATCAGTCCCAGAGGCAACACTGAAGCTTTCTTT.

The chain joins TRBV10-3 to TRBJ2-3, with TRBD2 matching 11 bases. Germline V gene lookup returns CDR1 ENHRY and CDR2 SYGVKD. V lost 4 bases and J lost 0; bases outside the gene matches: 12. The CDR3 has 19 amino acids. The CDR3 DNA follows: TGTGCCATCAGTGGACTAGCGGGAAGACTCTCTAGAAGCACAGATACGCAGTATTTT. It yields the protein CAISGLAGRLSRSTDTQYF.

The chain recombines TRBV28 with TRBJ1-5; TRBD1 matches at 12 bases. Germline V CDR1 and CDR2: MDHEN, SYDVKM. The CDR3 sequence is 14 residues long. V was pared by 5 bases and J by 6 bases, with 2 bases of the junction left unmatched. In DNA form, the CDR3 reads TGTGCCAGCAGTGGGACAGGGGGCGGTCAGCCCCAGCATTTT. The encoded protein is CASSGTGGGQPQHF.

This clone appeared once. The chain carries TRBV7-6 and TRBJ2-7; tentative D call: TRBD2 (5 bases). The CDR3 is made up of 13 amino acids. Germline V gene data show CDR1 as SGHVS and CDR2 as FNYEAQ. Trimming stripped 5 bases from V and 2 bases from J, with 10 bases between. CDR3 in amino acids: CASSPLRAYEQYF. The CDR3 DNA reads as TGTGCCAGCAGCCCTTTGCGGGCCTACGAGCAGTACTTC.

This clone was seen a handful of times. The rearrangement uses TRBV4-3 and TRBJ2-7; 7 nucleotides line up with TRBD2. CDR3 size: 15 residues. V lost 0 bases, J lost 4 bases, and 6 bases stayed unmatched. Germline-derived CDR1 and CDR2 are LGHNA and YSLEER. The CDR3 sequence: CASSQEEVAGYEQYF. In DNA, the CDR3 is TGCGCCAGCAGCCAAGAGGAGGTAGCGGGTTACGAGCAGTACTTC.

The chain carries TRBV19 and TRBJ2-1, with 10 bases fitting TRBD2. V was clipped by 3 bases and J by 6 bases; unmatched bases: 2. Germline loops: CDR1 LNHDA, CDR2 SQIVND (reference sequence). The CDR3 has 14 residues. The chain's CDR3 is CASSMGLASNEQFF. The DNA of the CDR3 is TGTGCCAGTAGTATGGGACTAGCGAGCAATGAGCAGTTCTTC.

The chain carries TRBV5-4 and TRBJ2-2; D possibly corresponds to TRBD1 (6 bases). This CDR3 is built from 13 residues. Germline CDR1 and CDR2: SGHNT and YYREEE (reference sequence). V shed 2 bases and J shed 5 bases, with 7 bases lying between them. CDR3 loop: CASSFDRTGELFF. CDR3 bases: TGTGCCAGCAGCTTCGACAGGACCGGGGAGCTGTTTTTT.

The V and J genes are TRBV5-4 and TRBJ1-2, with D perhaps TRBD1 (6 bases). Deletions cut 0 bases from V and 0 bases from J, with 15 bases between. This CDR3 is 17 amino acids long. From germline, CDR1 is SGHNT and CDR2 YYREEE (reference sequence). DNA of the CDR3: TGTGCCAGCAGCTTGGGGCTAAGACAGGAAACTAACTATGGCTACACCTTC. Amino acids: CASSLGLRQETNYGYTF.

This chain joins TRBV7-3 and TRBJ1-2; 8 bases line up with TRBD1. CDR1 and CDR2 (germline): SGHTA, FQGTGA. V lost 6 bases, J lost 4 bases, and 1 base stayed unmatched. This CDR3 contains 12 residues. As DNA, the CDR3 is TGTGCCAGCAGTACAGGGGGCTATGGCTACACCTTC. This codes for CASSTGGYGYTF. The full variable domain, rest sourced from reference TRBV7-3 and TRBJ1-2, is GAGVSQTPSNKVTEKGKYVELRCDPISGHTALYWYRQSLGQGPEFLIYFQGTGAADDSGLPNDRFFAVRPEGSVSTLKIQRTERGDSAVYLCASSTGGYGYTFGSGTRLTVV.

This sequence joins TRBV10-3 and TRBJ1-4; no reliable D call. Trimming took off 0 bases at V and 6 bases at J, with 17 bases between the two ends. Per germline, CDR1 ENHRY and CDR2 SYGVKD. The CDR3 spans 17 residues. The CDR3 DNA sequence: TGTGCCATCAGTGAGTCGGGTAGGAGGGAGCGGGATGAAAAACTGTTTTTT. This sequence encodes CAISESGRRERDEKLFF.

The rearrangement uses TRBV11-2 and TRBJ1-1; perhaps TRBD1 as D (6 bases). Germline CDR1 reads SGHAT; CDR2 reads FQNNGV. The V gene lost 5 bases and the J gene lost 5 bases, with 21 bases spanning the gap. The CDR3 covers 16 residues. CDR3 DNA: TGTGCCAGCAGCCATCGGCAGGGGTCGGGGGGAACTGAAGCTTTCTTT. Protein product: CASSHRQGSGGTEAFF.